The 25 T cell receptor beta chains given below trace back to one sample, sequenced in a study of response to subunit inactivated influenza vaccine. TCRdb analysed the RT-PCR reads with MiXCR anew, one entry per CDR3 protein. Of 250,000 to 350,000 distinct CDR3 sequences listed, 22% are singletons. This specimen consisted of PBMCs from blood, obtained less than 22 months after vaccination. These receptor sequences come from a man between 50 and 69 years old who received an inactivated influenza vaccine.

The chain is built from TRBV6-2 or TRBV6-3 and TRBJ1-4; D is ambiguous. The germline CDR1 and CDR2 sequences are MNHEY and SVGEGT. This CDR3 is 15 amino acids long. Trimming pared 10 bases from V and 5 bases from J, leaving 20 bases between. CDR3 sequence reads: CANTQPSTQNEKLFF. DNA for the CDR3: TGTGCCAACACCCAACCGTCTACGCAGAATGAAAAACTGTTTTTT.

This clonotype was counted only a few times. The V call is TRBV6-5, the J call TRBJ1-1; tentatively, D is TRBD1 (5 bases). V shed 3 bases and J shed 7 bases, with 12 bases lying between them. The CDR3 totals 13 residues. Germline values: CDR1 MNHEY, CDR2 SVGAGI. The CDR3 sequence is CASSYQGGGEAFF. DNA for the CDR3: TGTGCCAGCAGTTATCAGGGTGGAGGTGAAGCTTTCTTT.

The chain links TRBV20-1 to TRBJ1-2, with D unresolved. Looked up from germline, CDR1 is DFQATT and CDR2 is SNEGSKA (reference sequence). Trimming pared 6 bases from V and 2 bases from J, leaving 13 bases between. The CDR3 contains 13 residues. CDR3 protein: CSAWGGENYGYTF. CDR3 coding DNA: TGCAGTGCATGGGGTGGTGAGAACTATGGCTACACCTTC.

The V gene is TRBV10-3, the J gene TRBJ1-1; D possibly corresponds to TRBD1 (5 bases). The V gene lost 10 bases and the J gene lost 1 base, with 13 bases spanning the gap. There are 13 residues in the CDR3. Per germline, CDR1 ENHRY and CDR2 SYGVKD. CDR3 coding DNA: TGTGCCAGCCTGACAGTGCCGAACACTGAAGCTTTCTTT. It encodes CASLTVPNTEAFF.

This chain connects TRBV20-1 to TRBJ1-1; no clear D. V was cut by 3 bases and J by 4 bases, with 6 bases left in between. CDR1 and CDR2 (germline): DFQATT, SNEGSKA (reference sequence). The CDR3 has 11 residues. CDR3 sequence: CSAREATEAFF. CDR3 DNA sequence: TGCAGTGCTAGGGAAGCCACTGAAGCTTTCTTT.

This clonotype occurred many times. The CDR3 protein is CASSQDGTGGNTEAFF. CDR3 bases: TGTGCCAGCAGCCAAGATGGTACAGGCGGGAACACTGAAGCTTTCTTT. The chain links TRBV4-2 to TRBJ1-1; D perhaps matches TRBD1 (5 bases). In germline, CDR1 is LGHNA, CDR2 YNFKEQ. The V and J ends lost 0 bases and 1 base respectively, with 12 bases between them. The CDR3 loop spans 16 amino acids.

CDR3: CASSADRTSGNTIYF. For the CDR3, the DNA is TGTGCCAGCAGCGCTGACAGGACCTCTGGAAACACCATATATTTT. The chain recombines TRBV6-1 with TRBJ1-3; D is possibly TRBD1 (6 bases). The V gene's germline CDR1 is MNHNS and CDR2 SASEGT. This CDR3 is 15 amino acids long. Between the trimmed V and J ends, which lost 6 bases and 0 bases, there was a span of 12 bases.

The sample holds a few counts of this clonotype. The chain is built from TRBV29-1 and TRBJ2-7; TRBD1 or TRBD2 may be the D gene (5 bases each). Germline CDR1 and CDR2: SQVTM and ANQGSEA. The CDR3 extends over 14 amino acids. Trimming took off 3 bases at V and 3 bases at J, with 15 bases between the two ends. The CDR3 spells CSVDRGVLGYEQYF. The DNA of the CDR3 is TGCAGCGTTGATCGAGGGGTCCTAGGCTACGAGCAGTACTTC.

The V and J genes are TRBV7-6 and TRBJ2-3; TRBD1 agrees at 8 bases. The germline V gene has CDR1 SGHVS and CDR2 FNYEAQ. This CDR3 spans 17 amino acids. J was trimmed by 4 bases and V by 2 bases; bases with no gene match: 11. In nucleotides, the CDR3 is TGTGCCAGCAGCTTATCACCGGGACAGGATATTTCAGATACGCAGTATTTT. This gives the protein CASSLSPGQDISDTQYF.

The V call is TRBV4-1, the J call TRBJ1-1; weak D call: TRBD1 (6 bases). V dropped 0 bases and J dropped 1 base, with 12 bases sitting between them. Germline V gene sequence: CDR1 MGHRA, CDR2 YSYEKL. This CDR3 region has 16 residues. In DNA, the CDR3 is TGCGCCAGCAGCCAAGAGTCGAAGGGGGGGAACACTGAAGCTTTCTTT. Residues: CASSQESKGGNTEAFF.

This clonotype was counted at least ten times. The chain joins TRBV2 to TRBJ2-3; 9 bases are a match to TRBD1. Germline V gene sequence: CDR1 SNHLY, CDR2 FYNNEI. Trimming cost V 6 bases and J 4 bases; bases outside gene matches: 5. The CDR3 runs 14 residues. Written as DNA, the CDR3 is TGTGCCAGCAGCCCCGGGACAGGGTCAGATACGCAGTATTTT. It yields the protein CASSPGTGSDTQYF.

The CDR3 loop is CAISRDGLAKNIQYF. DNA of the CDR3: TGTGCCATCAGCCGCGATGGTTTAGCCAAAAACATTCAGTACTTC. The V gene is TRBV10-3, the J gene TRBJ2-4; no clear D. V was trimmed by 6 bases and J by 0 bases, leaving 12 bases between them. Germline CDR1 ENHRY, CDR2 SYGVKD. The CDR3 has 15 amino acids.

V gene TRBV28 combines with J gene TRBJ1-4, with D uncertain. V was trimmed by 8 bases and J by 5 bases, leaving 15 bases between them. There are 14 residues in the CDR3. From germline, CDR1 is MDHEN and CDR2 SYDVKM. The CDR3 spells CASGTMTGNEKLFF. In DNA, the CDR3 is TGTGCCAGCGGAACAATGACGGGGAATGAAAAACTGTTTTTT.

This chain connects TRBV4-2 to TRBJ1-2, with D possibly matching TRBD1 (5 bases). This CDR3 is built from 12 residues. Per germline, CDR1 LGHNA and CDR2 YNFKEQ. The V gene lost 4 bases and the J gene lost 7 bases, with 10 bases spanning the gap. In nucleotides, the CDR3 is TGTGCCAGCAGCCTAGGACAATCTGGCTACACCTTC. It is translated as CASSLGQSGYTF.

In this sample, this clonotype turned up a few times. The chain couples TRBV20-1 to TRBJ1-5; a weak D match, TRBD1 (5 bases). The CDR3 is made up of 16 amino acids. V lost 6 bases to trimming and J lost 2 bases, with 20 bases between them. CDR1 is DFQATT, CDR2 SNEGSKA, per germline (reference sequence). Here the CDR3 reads CSAPVRGDFGNQPQHF. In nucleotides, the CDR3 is TGCAGTGCCCCGGTCCGCGGGGACTTCGGCAATCAGCCCCAGCATTTT.

The CDR3 coding sequence is TGCAGTGCTAGAGTGGGGACTAGCGGGTCTTACAATGAGCAGTTCTTC. Its protein product is CSARVGTSGSYNEQFF. The rearrangement uses TRBV20-1 and TRBJ2-1, with 12 nucleotides matching TRBD2. The CDR3 is 16 amino acids. With 1 base clipped from V and 4 bases from J, the junction kept 5 bases outside the gene matches. Germline V gene lookup returns CDR1 DFQATT and CDR2 SNEGSKA (reference sequence).

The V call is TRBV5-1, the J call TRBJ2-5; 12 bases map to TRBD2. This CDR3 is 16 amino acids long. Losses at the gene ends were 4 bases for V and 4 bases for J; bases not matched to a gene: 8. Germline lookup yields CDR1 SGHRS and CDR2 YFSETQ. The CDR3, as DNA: TGCGCCAGCAGCCGACTACTAGCGGGGGGTCGAGAGACCCAGTACTTC. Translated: CASSRLLAGGRETQYF.

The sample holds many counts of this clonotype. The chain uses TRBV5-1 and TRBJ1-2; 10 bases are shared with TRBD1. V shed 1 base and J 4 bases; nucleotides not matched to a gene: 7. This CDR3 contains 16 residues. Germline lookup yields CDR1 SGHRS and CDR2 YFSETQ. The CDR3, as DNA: TGCGCCAGCAGCTTGTTACCGGGACAGGGGACCTATGGCTACACCTTC. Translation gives CASSLLPGQGTYGYTF.

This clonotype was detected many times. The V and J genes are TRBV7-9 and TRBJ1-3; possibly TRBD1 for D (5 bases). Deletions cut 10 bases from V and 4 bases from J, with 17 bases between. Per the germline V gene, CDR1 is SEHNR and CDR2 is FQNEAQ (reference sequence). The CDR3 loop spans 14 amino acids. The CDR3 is CATPDTVSGNTIYF. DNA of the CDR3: TGTGCCACCCCGGACACTGTGTCAGGAAACACCATATATTTT.

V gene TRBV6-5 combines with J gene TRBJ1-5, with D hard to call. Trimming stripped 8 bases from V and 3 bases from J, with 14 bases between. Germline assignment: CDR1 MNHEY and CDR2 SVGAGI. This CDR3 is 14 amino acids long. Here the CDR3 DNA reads TGTGCCAGCTCAGTTAATAGGTTCAATCAGCCCCAGCATTTT. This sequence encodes CASSVNRFNQPQHF.

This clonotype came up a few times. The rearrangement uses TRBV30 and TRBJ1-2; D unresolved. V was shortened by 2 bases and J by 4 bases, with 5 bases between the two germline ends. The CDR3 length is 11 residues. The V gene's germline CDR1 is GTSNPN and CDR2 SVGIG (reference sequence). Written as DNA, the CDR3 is TGTGCCTGGAGTTCCAGCTATGGCTACACCTTC. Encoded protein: CAWSSSYGYTF. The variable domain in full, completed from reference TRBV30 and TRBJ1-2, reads SQTIHQWPATLVQPVGSPLSLECTVEGTSNPNLYWYRQAAGRGLQLLFYSVGIGQISSEVPQNLSASRPQDRQFILSSKKLLLSDSGFYLCAWSSSYGYTFGSGTRLTVV.

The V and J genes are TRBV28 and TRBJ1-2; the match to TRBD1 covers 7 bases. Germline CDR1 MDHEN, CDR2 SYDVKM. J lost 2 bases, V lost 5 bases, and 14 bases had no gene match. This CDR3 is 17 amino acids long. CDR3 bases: TGTGCCAGCAGTCCCCCGACAGGGTCGTCGGGCAACTATGGCTACACCTTC. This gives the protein CASSPPTGSSGNYGYTF.

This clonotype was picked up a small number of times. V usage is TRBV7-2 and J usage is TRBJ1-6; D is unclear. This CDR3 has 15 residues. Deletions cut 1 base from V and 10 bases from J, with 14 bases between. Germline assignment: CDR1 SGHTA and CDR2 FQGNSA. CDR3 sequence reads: CASSLEGRGQSPLHF. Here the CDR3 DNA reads TGTGCCAGCAGCTTAGAAGGACGCGGGCAGTCACCCCTCCACTTT.

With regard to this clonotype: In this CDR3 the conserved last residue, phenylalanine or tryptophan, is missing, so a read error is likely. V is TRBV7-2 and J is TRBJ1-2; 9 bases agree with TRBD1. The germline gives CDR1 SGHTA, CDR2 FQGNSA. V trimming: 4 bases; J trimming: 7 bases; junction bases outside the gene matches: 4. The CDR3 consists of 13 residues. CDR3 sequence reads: CASSWDRESGYTL. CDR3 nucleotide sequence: TGTGCCAGCAGCTGGGACAGGGAAAGTGGCTACACCTTG.

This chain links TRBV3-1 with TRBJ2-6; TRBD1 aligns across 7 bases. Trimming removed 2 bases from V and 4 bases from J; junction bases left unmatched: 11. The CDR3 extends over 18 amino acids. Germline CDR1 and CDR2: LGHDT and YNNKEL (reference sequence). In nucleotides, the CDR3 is TGTGCCAGCAGCCAATTGACAGGGTACCTCGCAGGGGCCAACGTCCTGACTTTC. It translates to CASSQLTGYLAGANVLTF.